This T cell receptor beta chain was sequenced during a study of regulatory T cells in long-lasting Graves disease. This clonotype was detected many times. Its antigen is currently unknown. iRepertoire HTBI primers and Arm-PCR of CDR3 regions built TCR beta libraries. TCRdb reanalysed the multiplex PCR reads using MiXCR and keeps one entry per CDR3 protein. This table holds 430,000 or so distinct CDR3 sequences, around a fifth found once. The germline V gene encodes CDR1 MDHEN and CDR2 SYDVKM. The CDR3 loop spans 16 amino acids. V was cut by 4 bases and J by 9 bases, with 24 bases left in between. Regarding time point: persistent/refractory GD, antithyroid drugs over 5 years with positive TRAb. Construction of the TCR library relied on RNA isolated from PBMCs. Overall study findings and caveats: Persistent Graves' patients showed less TCR diversity than newly diagnosed patients showed.

This TCR was sampled from a female donor with Graves disease. The sample consisted of peripheral blood mononuclear cells (PBMCs), taken when the disease was refractory, from a patient treated with antithyroid drugs. The rearrangement links TRBV28 to TRBJ2-5; D gene ambiguous. The DNA of the CDR3 is TGTGCCAGCAGTTCGGCCGGGTTGTTGGCCCCTGTGCCCCAGTACTTC. Translated: CASSSAGLLAPVPQYF.